These 9 T cell receptor beta chains share one sample of origin, sequenced in a study of shared clonotypes between healthy human individuals. The method was immunoSEQ multiplex PCR; TCRdb's version includes in-frame clones alone and lacks a portion of them. The data show about 650,000 clones, 95% seen once. Naive CD8 cells were CD45RO-negative, positively selected for CCR7, excluding terminally differentiated effector memory CD45RA+ cells. What was sequenced was naive CD8+ T cells sorted from blood. Receptors were obtained from a woman aged 25 to 39 in good health.

The rearrangement links TRBV6-1 to TRBJ1-3; TRBD1 agrees at 7 bases. In germline, CDR1 is MNHNS, CDR2 SASEGT. Germline trimming cut 3 bases from V and 8 bases from J; bases unmatched to any gene: 10. The CDR3 is 15 amino acids. The CDR3 nucleotides are TGTGCCAGCAGTGAGGCAGACAGGGTTGTCGACACCATATATTTT. It encodes CASSEADRVVDTIYF.

This chain joins TRBV11-3 and TRBJ2-1, with a weak D call TRBD1 (6 bases). Trimming took off 1 base at V and 6 bases at J, with 10 bases between the two ends. The CDR3 length is 14 residues. Germline V gene sequence: CDR1 SGHNT, CDR2 YENEEA. This chain's CDR3 is CASSLGEGVNEQFF. CDR3 bases: TGTGCCAGCAGCTTAGGAGAGGGGGTCAATGAGCAGTTCTTC.

The gene calls are TRBV27 and TRBJ1-2, with TRBD1 matching over 7 bases. The length of the CDR3 is 12 residues. From germline, CDR1 is MNHEY and CDR2 SMNVEV (reference sequence). In DNA form, the CDR3 reads TGTGAAGAAGGACAGGAAAGTTATGGCTACACCTTC. Its protein product is CEEGQESYGYTF.

V is TRBV6-6 and J is TRBJ2-5; D is possibly TRBD2 (5 bases). The CDR3 loop spans 14 amino acids. V was trimmed by 7 bases and J by 5 bases, leaving 17 bases between them. Germline assignment: CDR1 MNHNY and CDR2 SVGAGI (reference sequence). CDR3 amino acids: CASTEREVQETQYF. The CDR3 coding sequence is TGTGCCAGCACAGAACGGGAAGTCCAGGAGACCCAGTACTTC.

This sequence joins TRBV2 and TRBJ2-1, with TRBD2 matching over 11 bases. With V trimmed by 3 bases and J by 4 bases, 8 bases remained unmatched. The germline V gene encodes CDR1 SNHLY and CDR2 FYNNEI. The length of the CDR3 is 17 residues. The CDR3 coding sequence is TGTGCCAGCAGTGAGTCTAGCGGGAGGCCGACTTACAATGAGCAGTTCTTC. Translation gives CASSESSGRPTYNEQFF.

V is TRBV10-2 and J is TRBJ2-7; D may correspond to TRBD1 or TRBD2 (5 bases each). The CDR3 spans 13 residues. Trimming pared 6 bases from V and 0 bases from J, leaving 9 bases between. Germline CDR1 reads WSHSY; CDR2 reads SAAADI. CDR3 in DNA: TGCGCCAGCAGCTCCGGGGCCTCCTACGAGCAGTACTTC. Protein product: CASSSGASYEQYF.

The chain recombines TRBV19 with TRBJ2-7, with D possibly TRBD2 on 6 matching bases. The length of the CDR3 is 15 residues. Germline lookup yields CDR1 LNHDA and CDR2 SQIVND (reference sequence). Trimming removed 3 bases at V and 3 bases at J, with 15 bases between. CDR3 protein: CASSISLEGGYEQYF. In DNA form, the CDR3 reads TGTGCCAGTAGTATCTCTCTCGAGGGAGGCTACGAGCAGTACTTC.

This clone was found once. The chain is built from TRBV18 and TRBJ2-1, with 7 bases matching TRBD2. This CDR3 has 19 amino acids. CDR1 is KGHSH, CDR2 LQKENI, per germline. V shed 2 bases, J shed 0 bases, and the junction held 13 bases outside the gene matches. CDR3 amino acids: CASSPSGLAAEGSYNEQFF. The CDR3 bases are TGTGCCAGCTCACCATCAGGGCTAGCGGCTGAAGGCTCCTACAATGAGCAGTTCTTC.

Written as DNA, the CDR3 is TGTGCCAGTACTCAGGGGGCGCAGGCCAATGAGCAGTTCTTC. It encodes CASTQGAQANEQFF. The gene calls are TRBV9 and TRBJ2-1; 8 bases are a match to TRBD1. Trimming removed 8 bases from V and 6 bases from J; junction bases left unmatched: 10. The CDR3 is 14 amino acids. From germline, CDR1 is SGDLS and CDR2 YYNGEE.